This passage covers 5 T cell receptor beta chains from one sample sequenced in a study of CD8 T cells in Susac syndrome. cDNA came from roughly 0.47 to 1 ug RNA primed by random hexamers. MiXCR, applied by TCRdb to the immunoSEQ multiplex PCR reads, yields one record per CDR3 protein. The sample lists fewer than 350,000 distinct CDR3 sequences, about 90% occurring once. Sequenced input: CD4+ T cells from PBMCs. These receptors all stem from a human donor with multiple sclerosis.

The CDR3 DNA is TGCGCCAGCAGCTATAGGGGAAGCCGGAATGAAAAACTGTTTTTT. This sequence encodes CASSYRGSRNEKLFF. V usage is TRBV5-1 and J usage is TRBJ1-4; D might be TRBD1 (5 bases). Per germline, CDR1 SGHRS and CDR2 YFSETQ. The V end was cut by 3 bases, the J end by 5 bases, with 14 bases between. This CDR3 has 15 amino acids. The whole variable domain, filled in from reference TRBV5-1 and TRBJ1-4, reads KAGVTQTPRYLIKTRGQQVTLSCSPISGHRSVSWYQQTPGQGLQFLFEYFSETQRNKGNFPGRFSGRQFSNSRSEMNVSTLELGDSALYLCASSYRGSRNEKLFFGSGTQLSVL.

The genes are TRBV5-1 and TRBJ1-5; D gene uncertain. In germline, CDR1 is SGHRS, CDR2 YFSETQ. Trimming shortened V by 0 bases and J by 0 bases, and 7 bases separated the two germline ends. The CDR3 has 15 amino acids. The CDR3 bases are TGCGCCAGCAGCTTGGGTGTTGGTAGCAATCAGCCCCAGCATTTT. Amino acid sequence: CASSLGVGSNQPQHF.

The CDR3 region has the DNA TGTGCCTGGAGTCTTCGGGACAGGTGGGGGGAAGAAGCTTTCTTT. Protein sequence: CAWSLRDRWGEEAFF. V is TRBV30 and J is TRBJ1-1; 8 nucleotides agree with TRBD1. The CDR3 contains 15 residues. CDR1 GTSNPN and CDR2 SVGIG come from the germline V gene (reference sequence). The V gene end was trimmed by 2 bases and the J gene end by 8 bases; junction bases not matched to a gene: 13. The entire variable domain, with the rest obtained from reference TRBV30 and TRBJ1-1, is as follows: SQTIHQWPATLVQPVGSPLSLECTVEGTSNPNLYWYRQAAGRGLQLLFYSVGIGQISSEVPQNLSASRPQDRQFILSSKKLLLSDSGFYLCAWSLRDRWGEEAFFGQGTRLTVV.

The V gene is TRBV29-1, the J gene TRBJ2-2; D unresolved. The ends were cut back, 6 bases at V and 2 bases at J, with 7 bases in the middle. The CDR3 is 12 residues long. Germline CDR1 and CDR2: SQVTM and ANQGSEA. The CDR3: CSVTINTGELFF. Here the CDR3 DNA reads TGCAGCGTAACGATAAACACCGGGGAGCTGTTTTTT.

This clonotype has a handful of counts. The chain carries TRBV20-1 and TRBJ1-2, with a tentative D call TRBD1 (6 bases). CDR1 is DFQATT, CDR2 SNEGSKA, per germline (reference sequence). V was shortened by 3 bases and J by 6 bases, with 14 bases between the two germline ends. CDR3 length: 13 amino acids. CDR3 amino acids: CSARPTDRNGYTF. Here the CDR3 DNA reads TGCAGTGCTAGGCCCACCGACAGGAATGGCTACACCTTC.